These 29 T cell receptor beta chains were sequenced from one sample in a study of STAT5B mutations in CD4+ large granular lymphocyte leukemia (dated by TCRdb to between 2021 and 2024). Library method: the immunoSEQ multiplex PCR assay. Entries here come from immuneACCESS through TCRdb and include only in-frame sequences with V and J called. Some clones fail to appear in such tables; in the studies checked, an unresolved V gene covers under half of the shortfall, and the cause of the remainder is unknown. The sample profile shows about 5,900 clones; 77% of them were found once. Of the sample, approximately 64% falls within the top ten clones. Sample: PBMCs. These receptors came from a man older than 75 with CD4+ T-cell large granular lymphocyte leukemia.

This chain links TRBV9 with TRBJ2-1; 8 bases fit TRBD2. V shed 3 bases, J shed 0 bases, and the junction held 8 bases outside the gene matches. There are 17 residues in the CDR3. From germline, CDR1 is SGDLS and CDR2 YYNGEE. Here the CDR3 DNA reads TGTGCCAGCAGCGGGAGCGGGGGCCTTAGCTCCTACAATGAGCAGTTCTTC. Its protein is CASSGSGGLSSYNEQFF.

The rearrangement links TRBV7-8 to TRBJ2-7, with D unclear. V was pared by 1 base and J by 3 bases, with 7 bases between. Germline CDR1 reads SGHVS; CDR2 reads FQNEAQ. This CDR3 has 13 amino acids. As DNA, the CDR3 is TGTGCCAGCAGCTTAGGGGCGCGCTACGAGCAGTACTTC. Translating gives CASSLGARYEQYF.

This rearrangement joins TRBV6-5 to TRBJ2-7, with D possibly matching TRBD1 (6 bases). Trimming left V 6 bases short and J 1 base short, with 16 bases between. The CDR3 runs to 15 residues. Germline V gene data show CDR1 as MNHEY and CDR2 as SVGAGI. The CDR3 nucleotides read TGTGCCAGCAGCTCAGGGGAGTTCAGTTCCTACGAGCAGTACTTC. Translating gives CASSSGEFSSYEQYF.

The V call is TRBV6-1, the J call TRBJ2-7; the D gene is possibly TRBD2 (6 bases). The germline gives CDR1 MNHNS, CDR2 SASEGT. V was clipped by 1 base and J by 2 bases, with 15 bases between them. The CDR3 runs 16 residues. CDR3 coding DNA: TGTGCCAGCAGTGAAGGCGGCTATAGCGGCACCTACGAGCAGTACTTC. It codes for CASSEGGYSGTYEQYF.

This rearrangement joins TRBV7-8 to TRBJ2-5, with D possibly matching TRBD1 (5 bases). The CDR3 is 15 residues long. V lost 5 bases, J lost 0 bases, and 13 bases lay in between. Germline V gene data show CDR1 as SGHVS and CDR2 as FQNEAQ. The CDR3 DNA reads as TGTGCCAGCAGCCCCCATCAGACAGACCAAGAGACCCAGTACTTC. Its protein product is CASSPHQTDQETQYF.

The chain joins TRBV7-8 to TRBJ1-4; D might be TRBD1 (5 bases). The CDR3 is 17 amino acids. The germline V gene encodes CDR1 SGHVS and CDR2 FQNEAQ. Trimming took 2 bases from V and 0 from J, leaving 13 bases between them. The CDR3 region has the DNA TGTGCCAGCAGCTTATGGGGTACAGGAGCAACTAATGAAAAACTGTTTTTT. It specifies CASSLWGTGATNEKLFF.

The CDR3 is CASSVQGSDTEAFF. The CDR3 DNA reads TGTGCCAGCAGCGTCCAGGGTAGCGACACTGAAGCTTTCTTT. The genes are TRBV9 and TRBJ1-1, with TRBD1 as a possible D gene (5 bases). The CDR3 length is 14 residues. Trimming left V 2 bases short and J 3 bases short, with 11 bases between. Germline V gene sequence: CDR1 SGDLS, CDR2 YYNGEE.

The chain recombines TRBV5-1 with TRBJ2-5; D gene unclear. The DNA end is more similar to TRBJ2-7, so the J call may be wrong. The germline gives CDR1 SGHRS, CDR2 YFSETQ. This CDR3 has 12 amino acids. This chain's CDR3 is CASKPDAYEQYF. The CDR3 region has the DNA TGCGCCAGCAAGCCAGACGCCTACGAGCAGTACTTC.

This clone appeared once. The chain combines TRBV4-3 with TRBJ2-2; the D is unclear. Trimming cost V 0 bases and J 6 bases, with 11 bases left between them. Per the germline V gene, CDR1 is LGHNA and CDR2 is YSLEER. The CDR3 has 15 amino acids. Here the CDR3 DNA reads TGCGCCAGCAGCCAAGATAGAACCCTACCCGGGGAGCTGTTTTTT. This sequence encodes CASSQDRTLPGELFF.

The chain carries TRBV27 and TRBJ2-1; 7 nucleotides match TRBD2. This CDR3 spans 15 amino acids. V was pared by 7 bases and J by 2 bases, with 8 bases of the junction left unmatched. In germline, CDR1 is MNHEY, CDR2 SMNVEV (reference sequence). The CDR3 spells CASTPGGFTYNEQFF. The CDR3 nucleotides read TGTGCCAGCACCCCCGGGGGGTTTACCTACAATGAGCAGTTCTTC.

In its sample, this clone was seen a few times. This chain connects TRBV6-6 to TRBJ1-1; 8 nucleotides line up with TRBD1. The CDR3 is 14 amino acids. V shed 7 bases and J 3 bases; nucleotides not matched to a gene: 7. Germline-derived CDR1 and CDR2 are MNHNY and SVGAGI (reference sequence). The DNA of the CDR3 is TGTGCCAGCATGTTCAGGGGGCGCGACACTGAAGCTTTCTTT. This encodes CASMFRGRDTEAFF.

The chain recombines TRBV6-5 with TRBJ1-2; a weak D match, TRBD1 (6 bases). CDR1 MNHEY and CDR2 SVGAGI come from the germline V gene. The CDR3 has 14 amino acids. Trimming took off 6 bases at V and 0 bases at J, with 11 bases between the two ends. The CDR3 region has the DNA TGTGCCAGCAGCTGGACAGTTACTAACTATGGCTACACCTTC. Amino acid sequence: CASSWTVTNYGYTF.

The rearrangement links TRBV28 to TRBJ2-7; 9 bases map to TRBD2. Germline V gene data show CDR1 as MDHEN and CDR2 as SYDVKM. V trimming: 6 bases; J trimming: 12 bases; junction bases outside the gene matches: 9. The CDR3 extends over 12 amino acids. The CDR3 protein is CASSTALAGVYF. The CDR3 coding sequence is TGTGCCAGCAGCACAGCGTTAGCGGGGGTGTACTTC.

The gene calls are TRBV6-5 and TRBJ1-5; D uncertain. Trimming removed 3 bases at V and 3 bases at J, with 9 bases between. CDR3 size: 14 residues. CDR1 MNHEY and CDR2 SVGAGI come from the germline V gene. This CDR3 is CASSYNGDNQPQHF. For the CDR3, the DNA is TGTGCCAGCAGTTATAACGGAGACAATCAGCCCCAGCATTTT.

This chain joins TRBV27 and TRBJ2-6; D remains unclear. CDR1 and CDR2 from the germline V gene are MNHEY and SMNVEV (reference sequence). The CDR3 totals 14 residues. V gave up 7 bases and J gave up 0 bases, with 7 bases separating them. CDR3 nucleotide sequence: TGTGCCAGCACATACCGCTCTGGGGCCAACGTCCTGACTTTC. It codes for CASTYRSGANVLTF.

This chain links TRBV4-1 with TRBJ1-5; D is uncertain. V was pared by 4 bases and J by 7 bases, with 11 bases between. Per germline, CDR1 MGHRA and CDR2 YSYEKL. The CDR3 sequence is 13 residues long. The CDR3: CASSPEVPQPQHF. The CDR3 region has the DNA TGCGCCAGCAGCCCAGAAGTGCCACAGCCCCAGCATTTT.

V usage is TRBV7-8 and J usage is TRBJ2-1; 8 bases fit TRBD1. The V segment lost 5 bases and the J segment 12 bases; nucleotides outside the gene matches: 12. In germline, CDR1 is SGHVS, CDR2 FQNEAQ. There are 14 residues in the CDR3. The chain's CDR3 is CASSATSGGRGQFF. The CDR3 DNA reads as TGTGCCAGCAGCGCGACGTCAGGGGGCCGGGGGCAGTTCTTC.

The chain combines TRBV28 with TRBJ2-7; no clear D. Per the germline V gene, CDR1 is MDHEN and CDR2 is SYDVKM. The CDR3 spans 15 residues. V was cut by 3 bases and J by 0 bases, with 12 bases left in between. CDR3 sequence: CASSFDVGSSYEQYF. As DNA, the CDR3 is TGTGCCAGCAGTTTTGATGTGGGCAGCTCCTACGAGCAGTACTTC. Filled out from reference TRBV28 and TRBJ2-7, the complete variable domain reads DVKVTQSSRYLVKRTGEKVFLECVQDMDHENMFWYRQDPGLGLRLIYFSYDVKMKEKGDIPEGYSVSREKKERFSLILESASTNQTSMYLCASSFDVGSSYEQYFGPGTRLTVT.

In its sample, this clone was seen once. The chain combines TRBV9 with TRBJ2-3; D is undetermined. Trimming removed 0 bases from V and 2 bases from J, with 7 bases in between. CDR1 is SGDLS and CDR2 is YYNGEE in the germline V gene. The CDR3 spans 14 residues. CDR3 DNA sequence: TGTGCCAGCAGCGTAGCGGGCTCCACAGATACGCAGTATTTT. Amino acid sequence: CASSVAGSTDTQYF.

This clone was found a few times. The chain is built from TRBV4-1 and TRBJ2-7, with 12 bases that match TRBD2. The CDR3 loop spans 15 amino acids. The trim removed 1 base at V and 5 bases at J, leaving 3 bases unmatched. Looked up from germline, CDR1 is MGHRA and CDR2 is YSYEKL. CDR3 region: CASSQVPSGGDEQYF. The CDR3 nucleotides read TGCGCCAGCAGCCAAGTCCCTAGCGGGGGGGACGAGCAGTACTTC.

This chain connects TRBV7-7 to TRBJ1-4; 7 bases match TRBD1. Losses at the gene ends were 1 base for V and 2 bases for J; bases not matched to a gene: 1. CDR3 length equals 15 residues. CDR1 is SSHAT and CDR2 is FNYEAQ in the germline V gene (reference sequence). In DNA, the CDR3 is TGTGCCAGCAGCTTAGGACAGGGTACTAATGAAAAACTGTTTTTT. Its protein is CASSLGQGTNEKLFF.

J is TRBJ1-1 and V is TRBV5-1, with D possibly matching TRBD1 (5 bases). CDR3 length: 14 amino acids. With 0 bases removed from V and 4 bases from J, the gap between germline ends came to 10 bases. Per the germline V gene, CDR1 is SGHRS and CDR2 is YFSETQ. DNA of the CDR3: TGCGCCAGCAGCTTGGGTCAGGGACGCACTGAAGCTTTCTTT. Protein: CASSLGQGRTEAFF.

This clone was observed a few times. The V call is TRBV4-1, the J call TRBJ2-2; 8 bases line up with TRBD2. The CDR3 length is 15 residues. Germline CDR1 is MGHRA and CDR2 is YSYEKL. After removal of 5 bases from V and 5 bases from J, the junction contained 7 bases not matched to a gene. CDR3 bases: TGCGCCAGCAGCTGGCGGGGGGTAGGGACCGGGGAGCTGTTTTTT. Translated, it gives CASSWRGVGTGELFF.

This clone is termed medium-sized (0.01 to 0.1%). V and J are TRBV7-9 and TRBJ1-6; no clear D gene. Germline values: CDR1 SEHNR, CDR2 FQNEAQ (reference sequence). This CDR3 comprises 15 residues. V lost 5 bases and J 5 bases, leaving 13 bases between the germline ends. CDR3: CASSLGVTNNSPLHF. The CDR3 nucleotides read TGTGCCAGCAGCCTAGGCGTGACTAATAATTCACCCCTCCACTTT.

V gene TRBV7-9 combines with J gene TRBJ1-1; no clear D gene. Germline V gene lookup returns CDR1 SEHNR and CDR2 FQNEAQ (reference sequence). The CDR3 loop spans 12 amino acids. Trimming removed 5 bases at V and 4 bases at J, with 8 bases between. CDR3 in amino acids: CASSEDVTEAFF. The CDR3 nucleotides are TGTGCCAGCAGCGAGGACGTCACTGAAGCTTTCTTT.

The chain joins TRBV27 to TRBJ2-1, with D perhaps being TRBD1 or TRBD2 (5 bases each). Germline CDR1 is MNHEY and CDR2 is SMNVEV (reference sequence). CDR3 length: 14 residues. The V end was cut by 3 bases, the J end by 1 base, with 7 bases between. The CDR3 sequence is CASSFGGSYNEQFF. The CDR3 DNA reads TGTGCCAGCAGTTTTGGGGGATCCTACAATGAGCAGTTCTTC.

The chain carries TRBV4-1 and TRBJ1-1; TRBD1 matches at 7 bases. The CDR3 spans 16 residues. J was trimmed by 3 bases and V by 0 bases; bases with no gene match: 7. The germline CDR1 and CDR2 sequences are MGHRA and YSYEKL. The CDR3 is CASSQDAGGFDTEAFF. The CDR3 coding sequence is TGCGCCAGCAGCCAAGATGCAGGGGGTTTTGACACTGAAGCTTTCTTT.

This clone was counted a few times. The chain links TRBV29-1 to TRBJ2-7; the D is unclear. Germline lookup yields CDR1 SQVTM and CDR2 ANQGSEA. V was cut by 4 bases and J by 3 bases, with 10 bases left in between. This CDR3 is built from 12 residues. The CDR3 DNA follows: TGCAGCGTTGTATGGGTGGGCTACGAGCAGTACTTC. It codes for CSVVWVGYEQYF.

V is TRBV27 and J is TRBJ2-7, with a weak D call TRBD1 (5 bases). Trimming left V 8 bases short and J 0 bases short, with 14 bases between. CDR1 and CDR2 (germline): MNHEY, SMNVEV (reference sequence). The CDR3 totals 14 residues. CDR3 region: CASQYTGSSYEQYF. CDR3 nucleotides: TGTGCCAGCCAATACACAGGAAGCTCCTACGAGCAGTACTTC.